The rows below give T cell receptor beta chains drawn from one sample of a study of CD8+CD57+ T cells in acquired aplastic anemia. TCRdb ran MiXCR on the reads and lists one entry per CDR3 protein. The sample lists roughly 200,000 distinct CDR3 sequences; over 55% were seen once. The specimen sequenced was sorted CD4+, CD8+, or CD8+CD57+ T cells (not recorded which) from PBMCs. The receptors here all came from a human donor with aplastic anemia. The conserved cysteine and the conserved F or W are not part of the CDR3 here. The D gene is left open where the match is weak.

>TRBD2|TRBV6-6|TRBJ2-7|16
ASSFWGFERGKSHEQY
>TRBD1|TRBV20-1|TRBJ1-1|13
SAGLPTGGNTEAF
>.|TRBV7-9|TRBJ2-7|12
ASSAQGSSYEQY
>TRBD2|TRBV5-8|TRBJ2-3|13
ASSGRGGSEDTQY
>.|TRBV15|TRBJ1-4|13
ATSSRQTLDRKLF
>.|TRBV10-3|TRBJ2-2|11
AISDRQVGELF
>.|TRBV2|TRBJ2-4|13
ASSELRGVKNIQY
>.|TRBV20-1|TRBJ2-7|11
SASGTATYEQY
>TRBD2|TRBV20-1|TRBJ2-3|14
SAAGTSGGSTDTQY
>TRBD1|TRBV15|TRBJ2-3|15
ATSSTAGTGLQDTQY
>.|TRBV11-2|TRBJ2-7|12
ASSSGRGAYERY
>.|TRBV24-1|TRBJ1-2|11
ATSEGLNYGYT
>.|TRBV7-9|TRBJ2-7|12
ASSTEGLSAEQY
>TRBD1|TRBV12-3/TRBV12-4|TRBJ2-3|11
ASRADRGVTQY
>TRBD2|TRBV9|TRBJ2-3|13
ASRLLAGNPDTQY
>.|TRBV29-1|TRBJ1-4|11
SVGDTPGEKLF
>TRBD1|TRBV10-3|TRBJ1-2|12
AISEPDRYYGYT
>TRBD2|TRBV2|TRBJ2-7|13
ASTPGGRSSYEQY
>TRBD1|TRBV25-1|TRBJ2-5|12
ASSEGQGKETQY
>TRBD1|TRBV7-9|TRBJ2-7|13
ASSSRTGGPYGQY
>.|TRBV5-1|TRBJ1-2|13
ASSGTPKGMDGYT
>.|TRBV7-9|TRBJ2-2|9
ASQEGGELF
>TRBD2|TRBV12-3/TRBV12-4|TRBJ2-7|14
ASSLGASGRVGEQY
>.|TRBV19|TRBJ2-7|14
ASSIDRSYHPYEQY
>TRBD1|TRBV5-5|TRBJ2-7|12
ASSGDRGAYEQY
>.|TRBV19|TRBJ1-1|10
ASSPGLTEAF
>.|TRBV20-1|TRBJ2-7|11
SARVPRYPEQY
>.|TRBV19|TRBJ2-7|11
ASSIGRVYEQY
>.|TRBV6-4|TRBJ2-3|11
ASSDSRAGTQY
>TRBD2|TRBV27|TRBJ2-1|16
ASSLLASGGRRIYEQF
>.|TRBV10-3|TRBJ1-2|13
ASNPKAGAVYGYT
>TRBD2|TRBV5-6|TRBJ2-1|12
ASSLGGGENEQF
>TRBD1|TRBV5-1|TRBJ2-7|12
ASRSGQGVLEQY
>.|TRBV28|TRBJ2-3|12
ASSFGAGTDTQY
>TRBD2|TRBV29-1|TRBJ2-1|12
SAPTSGDYNEQF
>.|TRBV19|TRBJ2-7|12
ASSSRESSYEQY
>TRBD1|TRBV5-1|TRBJ1-3|15
ASSPWTGAQAGNTIY
>TRBD2|TRBV11-1|TRBJ2-7|14
ASSLALAGSTYEQY
>TRBD2|TRBV5-1|TRBJ2-5|13
ASSLALAGGETQY
>.|TRBV9|TRBJ2-3|13
ASSAGLGSTDTQY
>TRBD2|TRBV7-2|TRBJ2-7|13
ASSRTSGSSYEQY
>.|TRBV7-9|TRBJ2-3|13
ASSLGPQSTDTQY
>.|TRBV20-1|TRBJ1-6|9
SAPIGSPLH
>.|TRBV10-3|TRBJ2-1|7
ASVNEQF
>.|TRBV20-1|TRBJ2-6|10
SATSGANVLT
>TRBD2|TRBV4-2|TRBJ2-7|13
ASSLGTSGEIEQY
>.|TRBV9|TRBJ2-7|12
ASSVAGGERGQY
>TRBD1|TRBV7-9|TRBJ1-3|14
ASSSYGQVSGNTIY
>.|TRBV29-1|TRBJ1-1|10
SVCLLNTEAF
>.|TRBV19|TRBJ2-1|13
ASSMSSNGYNEQF
>.|TRBV19|TRBJ1-2|10
ASSQNNYGYT
>.|TRBV7-2|TRBJ2-5|10
ASSPLVGLLY
>.|TRBV7-2|TRBJ2-3|10
ASSSNSQTQY
>.|TRBV24-1|TRBJ2-1|12
ATSDTGSDNEQF